One and the same sample provided the 13 T cell receptor beta chains below, sequenced in a study of molecular identifiers for immune sequencing clone quantification. Via MiXCR, TCRdb re-called the PCR reads, giving one row per CDR3 protein. The sample includes about 640,000 distinct CDR3 sequences, nearly 20% seen only once; the top ten take around 0.9%. The sample taken for sequencing was naive CD8+ T cells from blood, with Jurkat cell RNA spiked in. Subset meaning: FACS-sorted CD8+CD4-CCR7+CD45RA+ naive T cells. Receptors originate from a human donor in good health. Some libraries in this study had Jurkat cell RNA spiked in.

As regards this clonotype: A much more abundant neighbour one base away suggests this may be a read error. The chain has TRBV28 and TRBJ2-3; no reliable D call. The CDR3 loop spans 14 amino acids. The V end lost 10 bases, the J end lost 0 bases, and 14 bases lay between the germline ends. The germline V gene encodes CDR1 MDHEN and CDR2 SYDVKM. The chain's CDR3 is CANKRPASTDTQYF. For the CDR3, the DNA is TGTGCCAACAAACGTCCGGCTAGCACAGATACGCAGTATTTT.

To note about this clonotype: Possible read error: a much larger clone is one base away. The chain employs TRBV6-5 and TRBJ2-1; the D is unclear. V lost 2 bases and J 7 bases, leaving 9 bases between the germline ends. The CDR3 covers 13 residues. Germline CDR1 MNHEY, CDR2 SVGAGI. For the CDR3, the DNA is TGTGCCAGCAGTTACAGGGCGGAGAATGAGCAGTTCTTC. This encodes CASSYRAENEQFF.

This clonotype was detected only a few times. The rearrangement joins TRBV9 to TRBJ2-7, with TRBD1 matching over 12 bases. The V gene's germline CDR1 is SGDLS and CDR2 YYNGEE. V was pared by 2 bases and J by 3 bases, with 3 bases of the junction left unmatched. The CDR3 extends over 15 amino acids. CDR3 protein: CASSVGDRGLYEQYF. The CDR3 DNA follows: TGTGCCAGCAGCGTCGGGGACAGGGGGCTCTACGAGCAGTACTTC.

About this clonotype: A much bigger clone sits one base away, suggesting this may be a read error. V gene TRBV12-3 or TRBV12-4 combines with J gene TRBJ1-1; D might be TRBD1 (6 bases). The CDR3 has 14 amino acids. The CDR3 spells CARRKRGQLVAAFF. The CDR3 DNA is TGTGCCCGCAGAAAACGTGGACAGTTGGTTGCGGCTTTCTTT.

The CDR3 reads CASSYSKSRENTGELFF. The CDR3, as DNA: TGTGCCAGCAGTTACTCGAAGTCCAGGGAGAACACCGGGGAGCTGTTTTTT. The V and J genes are TRBV6-2 or TRBV6-3 and TRBJ2-2; D is perhaps TRBD1 (5 bases). The CDR3 has 17 residues. The germline V gene encodes CDR1 MNHEY and CDR2 SVGEGT. V was pared by 0 bases and J by 1 base, with 12 bases between.

The chain couples TRBV11-2 to TRBJ1-1, with D possibly TRBD1 on 5 matching bases. The CDR3 length is 19 residues. Per germline, CDR1 SGHAT and CDR2 FQNNGV. Trimming cost V 0 bases and J 3 bases, with 23 bases left between them. The CDR3 sequence: CASSLDGFGAVVSDTEAFF. CDR3 sequence (DNA): TGTGCCAGCAGCTTAGACGGCTTCGGGGCTGTTGTGTCGGACACTGAAGCTTTCTTT. Filled out from reference TRBV11-2 and TRBJ1-1, the complete variable domain reads EAGVAQSPRYKIIEKRQSVAFWCNPISGHATLYWYQQILGQGPKLLIQFQNNGVVDDSQLPKDRFSAERLKGVDSTLKIQPAKLEDSAVYLCASSLDGFGAVVSDTEAFFGQGTRLTVV.

This clonotype was counted ten times or more. This sequence joins TRBV6-5 and TRBJ1-1; D is uncertain. The V gene's germline CDR1 is MNHEY and CDR2 SVGAGI. The CDR3 is 13 amino acids. V was cut by 0 bases and J by 6 bases, with 8 bases left in between. CDR3 nucleotides: TGTGCCAGCAGTTACTCGAAGGCGGCTGAAGCTTTCTTT. Its translation: CASSYSKAAEAFF.

This clonotype was seen repeatedly, ten times or more. V is TRBV9 and J is TRBJ1-1; D unclear. Germline CDR1 SGDLS, CDR2 YYNGEE. The CDR3 runs 15 residues. V was cut by 0 bases and J by 0 bases, with 9 bases left in between. CDR3 sequence reads: CASSVAAGMNTEAFF. DNA for the CDR3: TGTGCCAGCAGCGTAGCGGCGGGAATGAACACTGAAGCTTTCTTT.

The chain employs TRBV7-6 and TRBJ2-7; no clear D gene. The CDR3 runs to 13 residues. V gave up 1 base and J gave up 6 bases, with 10 bases separating them. Looked up from germline, CDR1 is SGHVS and CDR2 is FNYEAQ. CDR3 amino acids: CASSLEYAAEQYF. DNA of the CDR3: TGTGCCAGCAGCTTAGAGTATGCGGCCGAGCAGTACTTC.

This clonotype was found many times. The chain combines TRBV12-3 or TRBV12-4 with TRBJ1-2; D is unresolved. The V gene lost 3 bases and the J gene lost 4 bases, with 9 bases spanning the gap. The CDR3 spans 13 residues. CDR3 protein: CASSFGTVYGYTF. CDR3 nucleotide sequence: TGTGCCAGCAGTTTCGGAACAGTCTATGGCTACACCTTC.

This clonotype was counted ten times or more. The chain combines TRBV19 with TRBJ1-5, with D possibly matching TRBD1 (5 bases). The V gene's germline CDR1 is LNHDA and CDR2 SQIVND (reference sequence). This CDR3 has 13 amino acids. The V gene lost 3 bases and the J gene lost 7 bases, with 10 bases spanning the gap. Here the CDR3 DNA reads TGTGCCAGTAGTATGGGGGTGAGGCAGCCCCAGCATTTT. This translates into CASSMGVRQPQHF.

As for this clonotype: This could be a read error, since a much larger clone is one nucleotide away. In this CDR3 the conserved last residue, phenylalanine or tryptophan, is missing, so a read error is likely. CDR3 DNA: TGTGCCAGCAGCTTGGCTAATGAGAACACTGAAGCTTTCCTT. Protein sequence: CASSLANENTEAFL. This chain uses TRBV5-6 with TRBJ1-1; D unclear. CDR1 is SGHDT, CDR2 YYEEEE, per germline. Trimming removed 0 bases at V and 1 base at J, with 7 bases between. The CDR3 sequence is 14 residues long.

This chain uses TRBV19 with TRBJ2-7; 7 bases agree with TRBD1. The junction had 5 bases not matched to a gene; V was cut back by 5 bases and J by 1 base. Germline V gene sequence: CDR1 LNHDA, CDR2 SQIVND (reference sequence). This CDR3 is 14 amino acids long. Here the CDR3 reads CASSVEQGSYEQYF. The DNA for the CDR3 is TGTGCCAGTAGTGTGGAACAGGGGTCCTACGAGCAGTACTTC.